This is a list of T cell receptor beta chains from one sample in a study of TIL therapy for anti-PD-1-resistant metastatic lung cancer. TCRdb's table, derived via immunoSEQ multiplex PCR, lists solely in-frame clones and lacks some. Here the sample spans tens of thousands of clones, 73% being singletons. The source material was blood, sampled at baseline. The receptors originated from a person between 25 and 80 years old with non-small cell lung cancer. CDR3s include the opening cysteine and the closing phenylalanine or tryptophan. Size is stated for part of the rows, as once, few or many counts, or as a class when the clone is expanded.

clone size: .; V gene: TRBV9; J gene: TRBJ2-3; CDR3 protein: CASSVEGGGASTDTQYF
clone size: .; V gene: TRBV4-3; J gene: TRBJ2-5; CDR3 protein: CASSQDAFAGVETQYF
clone size: .; V gene: TRBV7-3; J gene: TRBJ2-1; CDR3 protein: CASSLTGGNNEQFF
clone size: .; V gene: TRBV5-1; J gene: TRBJ1-4; CDR3 protein: CASSLGQGNEKLFF
clone size: .; V gene: TRBV7-9; J gene: TRBJ2-5; CDR3 protein: CASSRLAGTYQETQYF
clone size: few; V gene: TRBV4-1; J gene: TRBJ2-7; CDR3 protein: CASSQTSGSNEQYF
clone size: .; V gene: TRBV29-1; J gene: TRBJ2-3; CDR3 protein: CSVAGLAGKTSTDTQYF
clone size: .; V gene: TRBV28; J gene: TRBJ1-5; CDR3 protein: CASSPVYGGSNQPQHF
clone size: .; V gene: TRBV7-2; J gene: TRBJ1-1; CDR3 protein: CASSLAAGWENTEAFF
clone size: .; V gene: TRBV10-1; J gene: TRBJ2-1; CDR3 protein: CASRWDLPGLAGGYNEQFF
clone size: once; V gene: TRBV2; J gene: TRBJ2-3; CDR3 protein: CARLGGTTDTQYF
clone size: .; V gene: TRBV2; J gene: TRBJ2-3; CDR3 protein: CASSEARGVGGATDTQYF
clone size: .; V gene: TRBV6-1; J gene: TRBJ1-5; CDR3 protein: CASTGLYSNQPQHF
clone size: .; V gene: TRBV14; J gene: TRBJ2-1; CDR3 protein: CASSQEIAGTYNEQFF
clone size: few; V gene: TRBV6-1; J gene: TRBJ1-5; CDR3 protein: CASSELGYNQPQHF
clone size: .; V gene: TRBV5-1; J gene: TRBJ2-3; CDR3 protein: CASGQGQFTDTQYF
clone size: .; V gene: TRBV7-9; J gene: TRBJ2-3; CDR3 protein: CASRATGERDTQYF
clone size: .; V gene: TRBV4-2; J gene: TRBJ2-6; CDR3 protein: CASSPQGLRSGANVLTF
clone size: .; V gene: TRBV4-2; J gene: TRBJ2-7; CDR3 protein: CASSLWTGGGYEQYF
clone size: .; V gene: TRBV28; J gene: TRBJ2-3; CDR3 protein: CASSFLGSTDTQYF
clone size: .; V gene: TRBV2; J gene: TRBJ2-4; CDR3 protein: CASSEVQGVAKNIQYF
clone size: .; V gene: TRBV16; J gene: TRBJ2-7; CDR3 protein: CASSRRGEQYF
clone size: .; V gene: TRBV27; J gene: TRBJ1-1; CDR3 protein: CASSFGTGLNTEAFF
clone size: .; V gene: TRBV7-2; J gene: TRBJ2-5; CDR3 protein: CASSLGNARQETQYF
clone size: .; V gene: TRBV19; J gene: TRBJ1-5; CDR3 protein: CASSISGQASNQPQHF
clone size: .; V gene: TRBV11-3; J gene: TRBJ2-5; CDR3 protein: CASSLVPGETQYF
clone size: .; V gene: TRBV5-4; J gene: TRBJ2-7; CDR3 protein: CASSLEGSGAHEQYF
clone size: .; V gene: TRBV27; J gene: TRBJ2-6; CDR3 protein: CASSPHRDRASGANVLTF
clone size: .; V gene: TRBV9; J gene: TRBJ1-3; CDR3 protein: CASSVEGGARNTIYF
clone size: .; V gene: TRBV9; J gene: TRBJ2-2; CDR3 protein: CASSVLPHGAEATGELFF
clone size: once; V gene: TRBV27; J gene: TRBJ2-2; CDR3 protein: CASSLYPGLAGVVGELFF
clone size: .; V gene: TRBV25-1; J gene: TRBJ1-4; CDR3 protein: CASSEKGALATNEKLFF
clone size: .; V gene: TRBV5-8; J gene: TRBJ1-3; CDR3 protein: CASSPQGGGNTIYF
clone size: .; V gene: TRBV12-2; J gene: TRBJ1-5; CDR3 protein: CASRLDFVGQGNQPQHF
clone size: .; V gene: TRBV5-4; J gene: TRBJ2-7; CDR3 protein: CASSNQQGTYEQYF
clone size: once; V gene: TRBV28; J gene: TRBJ1-2; CDR3 protein: CASSALPGGLRGYTF
clone size: .; V gene: TRBV9; J gene: TRBJ1-5; CDR3 protein: CASSPTGYPNQPQHF
clone size: few; V gene: TRBV4-3; J gene: TRBJ2-1; CDR3 protein: CASSQAFGTGVEEQFF
clone size: .; V gene: TRBV11-2; J gene: TRBJ2-1; CDR3 protein: CASSSYIAQFF
clone size: .; V gene: TRBV18; J gene: TRBJ1-4; CDR3 protein: CASSQGATNEKLFF
clone size: .; V gene: TRBV27; J gene: TRBJ2-3; CDR3 protein: CASSLLLAGGTDTQYF
clone size: few; V gene: TRBV7-9; J gene: TRBJ1-2; CDR3 protein: CASSAVDSYYGYTF
clone size: few; V gene: TRBV2; J gene: TRBJ2-2; CDR3 protein: CASRKGQYTGELFF
clone size: few; V gene: TRBV13; J gene: TRBJ1-1; CDR3 protein: CASSFRTAIMNTEAFF
clone size: .; V gene: TRBV6-5; J gene: TRBJ1-1; CDR3 protein: CASSPGPGPNTEAFF
clone size: .; V gene: TRBV5-1; J gene: TRBJ2-1; CDR3 protein: CASELGGGALNEQFF